A single sample gave rise to the 7 T cell receptor beta chains below, sequenced in a study of cytomegalovirus exposure and HLA in healthy donors (dated by TCRdb to the late 2010s). Library method: the immunoSEQ multiplex PCR assay. What TCRdb holds here is the immuneACCESS table cut down to in-frame rearrangements. Part of the clones is not present; checked against another copy, under half of the missing clones reflect an unresolved V gene, and the others are unexplained. This sample lists fewer than 300,000 clones; around nine tenths were detected once. The ten largest account for approximately 0.9% of the sample. Sequences were obtained from PBMCs. The receptor set was obtained from a woman aged 18-35 years in good health and CMV-seronegative.

The gene calls are TRBV27 and TRBJ2-1; 8 bases match TRBD2. V shed 6 bases and J 3 bases; nucleotides not matched to a gene: 4. Germline CDR1 reads MNHEY; CDR2 reads SMNVEV (reference sequence). This CDR3 comprises 14 residues. The CDR3 protein is CASSQTSDYNEQFF. DNA of the CDR3: TGTGCCAGCAGCCAGACTAGCGACTACAATGAGCAGTTCTTC.

The chain links TRBV27 to TRBJ2-1; the match to TRBD2 covers 14 bases. The germline V gene has CDR1 MNHEY and CDR2 SMNVEV (reference sequence). The CDR3 consists of 18 residues. V lost 3 bases and J lost 5; bases outside the gene matches: 9. The CDR3 sequence: CASSFRGTSGRGHNEQFF. The CDR3 DNA reads TGTGCCAGCAGTTTCCGGGGGACTAGCGGGAGAGGGCACAATGAGCAGTTCTTC.

The chain links TRBV10-1 to TRBJ1-5; TRBD1 matches at 9 bases. CDR1 is WNHNN, CDR2 SYGVQD, per germline (reference sequence). Trimming at V came to 11 bases and at J to 6 bases, leaving 8 bases not matched to a gene. CDR3 length: 13 amino acids. The CDR3 DNA is TGCGCCGAGGGACAGGGTGAGGGTCAGCCCCAGCATTTT. It specifies CAEGQGEGQPQHF.

J is TRBJ1-3 and V is TRBV4-3; D gene unclear. V lost 5 bases to trimming and J lost 0 bases, with 14 bases between them. The CDR3 is 16 residues long. Germline V lookup: CDR1 LGHNA, CDR2 YSLEER. Here the CDR3 reads CASSYRGYDSGNTIYF. For the CDR3, the DNA is TGCGCCAGCAGCTACCGGGGTTACGACTCTGGAAACACCATATATTTT.

V gene TRBV28 combines with J gene TRBJ2-1; no clear D gene. The germline V gene encodes CDR1 MDHEN and CDR2 SYDVKM. V was trimmed by 6 bases and J by 0 bases, leaving 12 bases between them. The CDR3 is made up of 15 amino acids. Here the CDR3 DNA reads TGTGCCAGCAGGATCCTACGAAGCTCCTACAATGAGCAGTTCTTC. This gives the protein CASRILRSSYNEQFF. The whole variable domain, filled in from reference TRBV28 and TRBJ2-1, reads DVKVTQSSRYLVKRTGEKVFLECVQDMDHENMFWYRQDPGLGLRLIYFSYDVKMKEKGDIPEGYSVSREKKERFSLILESASTNQTSMYLCASRILRSSYNEQFFGPGTRLTVL.

The chain recombines TRBV28 with TRBJ1-6; perhaps TRBD1 as D (5 bases). Trimming took off 7 bases at V and 6 bases at J, with 22 bases between the two ends. The germline V gene encodes CDR1 MDHEN and CDR2 SYDVKM. The CDR3 has 17 residues. The CDR3: CASTPEGVRTFNSPLHF. Written as DNA, the CDR3 is TGTGCCAGCACCCCGGAAGGGGTTCGGACCTTTAATTCACCCCTCCACTTT.

This chain connects TRBV9 to TRBJ1-4; D is uncertain. Trimming shortened V by 0 bases and J by 3 bases, and 9 bases separated the two germline ends. CDR1 and CDR2 (germline): SGDLS, YYNGEE. The CDR3 runs to 15 residues. The CDR3, as DNA: TGTGCCAGCAGCGTAGCGGGGTTCCCTAATGAAAAACTGTTTTTT. Its translation is CASSVAGFPNEKLFF.